This passage covers 2 T cell receptor beta chains from one sample sequenced in a study of blood T cell repertoires in COVID-19. Data came from immunoSEQ multiplex PCR; TCRdb stores just in-frame clones and leaves some out. The sample has around 36,000 clones, 89% seen once. What was sequenced was peripheral blood. The receptors originated from a human donor in a cohort sampled during active COVID-19.

This sequence joins TRBV6-1 and TRBJ1-1, with D possibly being TRBD1 (5 bases). V was trimmed by 2 bases and J by 5 bases, leaving 12 bases between them. Germline V CDR1 and CDR2: MNHNS, SASEGT. CDR3 length: 14 residues. The CDR3 DNA reads TGTGCCAGCAGTGAACTATTTGGGGGGACTGAAGCTTTCTTT. Translating it yields CASSELFGGTEAFF.

The rearrangement joins TRBV5-1 to TRBJ1-1; D gene uncertain. This CDR3 comprises 11 residues. With 4 bases removed from V and 3 bases from J, the gap between germline ends came to 4 bases. Looked up from germline, CDR1 is SGHRS and CDR2 is YFSETQ. The CDR3 sequence: CASSGHTEAFF. CDR3 sequence (DNA): TGCGCCAGCAGCGGGCACACTGAAGCTTTCTTT.